The clone carrying this T cell receptor (beta chain) was seen more than once but under ten times. CDR3 size: 15 residues. Germline CDR1 and CDR2: SEHNR and FQNEAQ (reference sequence). J gave up 5 bases and V 2 bases, and 8 bases lay outside the gene matches. MiXCR, run by TCRdb on the 5' RACE reads, gives a single entry per CDR3 protein. Of some 600,000 distinct CDR3 sequences in the sample, 15% to 20% were seen once. The sample comes from a study of T-cell memory formation after mild COVID-19. The sample comprised PBMCs or a T cell subset sorted from them (not recorded which). The chain is built from TRBV7-9 and TRBJ2-7; 8 positions match TRBD1. The source is an adult woman who had mild COVID-19 (a few samples of this study predate the infection). Cell type and time point are not known. For the CDR3, the DNA is TGTGCCAGCAGCTTAACGGACAGGGACGGCCACGAGCAGTACTTC. Encoded protein: CASSLTDRDGHEQYF.